This T cell receptor beta chain appears in the sequencing data of a study of monozygotic twins with inflammatory bowel disease. TCRdb reprocessed the 5' RACE reads; each CDR3 protein has one entry and no DNA is given. This sample's clone table lists approximately 160,000 distinct CDR3 sequences. T cells were not sorted, and total RNA was isolated straight from whole blood. The TCR originated in a human donor with ulcerative colitis or Crohn's disease, or a healthy co-twin of an affected twin (not recorded which). The sample consisted of blood.

The CDR3 sequence is CASSFGGGGNEQFF. The chain is built from TRBV7-9 and TRBJ2-1; TCRdb outputs TRBD1, but without DNA this stays unchecked. The germline CDR1 and CDR2 sequences are SEHNR and FQNEAQ (reference sequence). CDR3 length: 14 amino acids.